Only a few counts were recorded for the clone carrying this T cell receptor (beta chain). The data derive from a study of CD8 T cells in Susac syndrome. After extraction with the RNeasy kit, 0.5 to 1 ug of the RNA was reverse transcribed using random hexamers. It was immunoSEQ multiplex PCR that amplified TCR beta CDR3 across 54 Vbeta and 13 Jbeta. Each CDR3 protein is one row after TCRdb ran MiXCR on the immunoSEQ multiplex PCR reads. The table has approximately 200,000 distinct CDR3 sequences, 90% to 95% seen once. In germline, CDR1 is SGHNT, CDR2 YENEEA. The CDR3 runs 13 residues. V was shortened by 1 base and J by 5 bases, with 8 bases between the two germline ends. The CD8+ and CD4+ T cells were isolated magnetically using a negative isolation approach, whereas the TEMRA cells were enriched by FACS.

The chain links TRBV11-3 to TRBJ2-5; weak D call: TRBD2 (5 bases). This sequence was found in a human donor with multiple sclerosis. The specimen sequenced was CD4+ T cells from PBMCs. CDR3 sequence (DNA): TGTGCCAGCAGCTTAGGAGGGTCGGAGACCCAGTACTTC. This gives the protein CASSLGGSETQYF.